The sequence of this T cell receptor beta chain was determined in a study of cytomegalovirus exposure and HLA in healthy donors (TCRdb year 2017). Concerning the study at large: In an earlier analysis of approximately 500 of the donors, 276 Gb of sequence data and 100 million or so unique TCR beta sequences from about 190 million T cells were reported. Around 330 gigabases of sequencing data and approximately 91 million unique TCR sequences made up an early release that covered under 750 HLA-typed donors. The genetic ancestry cluster associated with self-reported Caucasian donors included around four fifths of the roughly 400 genotyped donors. The study aimed to test whether signatures of past pathogen exposure could be identified by cataloging public T cell receptors. The study used immunosequencing to profile the T cell repertoires of approximately 650 subjects and linked those repertoires to cytomegalovirus serostatus. Besides the first cohort of about 730 subjects, a separate validation cohort made up of about 120 different subjects was used. High-throughput TCR immunosequencing, statistical association of individual TCRs with disease status, and machine learning were combined to predict cytomegalovirus infection status. A later analysis re-examined previously published TCR beta repertoires from around 670 donors and added high-resolution HLA genotyping to investigate patterns of TCR occurrence. Rather than drawing on any new phenotypic data, the later analysis identified candidate immune exposures from TCR beta sequences and the way those sequences occurred across donors. To decide whether each TCR beta V gene segment behaved as functional or pseudogenic, an earlier analysis of several hundred of the donors relied on high-throughput TCR beta sequencing. Donor age, sex, ethnicity and CMV serostatus were compiled alongside the repertoire data. A later genetic analysis used genome-wide SNP genotypes for about three fifths of the 666 donors, treating that subset as a discovery cohort. Every discovery cohort repertoire had been produced on one sequencing platform. Both class I and class II loci were covered by HLA typing, at four-digit resolution. The number of typed donors differed by locus: about 629-630 for A, B, C, DRB1 and DQB1; 522 for DQA1; around 610 for DPA1; and roughly 470 for DPB1. Several DR-DQ haplotypes were treated as single units for association and clustering because of strong linkage in the cohort. On average, approximately 250,000 unique TCR beta nucleotide sequences were sequenced per donor among a few hundred genotyped donors of the cohort, with roughly 18% of those sequences being non-productive.

The cohort was made up of roughly 670 healthy bone marrow donors. Cohort members were all nominally healthy when sampled, although unrecorded immune exposures were likely present. The donor tested CMV seropositive, placing the donor among the 250 to 350 seropositive members of the cohort. Each donor provided a peripheral blood sample, and peripheral blood mononuclear cells were used for TCR beta sequencing. Genomic DNA extraction from the blood cell samples was performed with the Qiagen DNeasy Blood Extraction Kit. Taken from the germline V gene, the CDR1 and CDR2 loops are MGHRA and YSYEKL. From cysteine to phenylalanine, the CDR3 is 18 amino acids long. Only the CDR3 DNA stays, 54 bases, in frame from base 1. At the junction V is shortened by 3 bases and J by 0 bases; bases outside the gene matches: 13. Points on this clone: The clone's antigen remains unknown. No qualities accompany the bases; no much larger clone lies one base away.

Libraries came from the immunoSEQ multiplex PCR assay. For the multiplex PCR, a mixture combining 60 forward primers for TCR Vbeta segments and 13 reverse primers for TCR Jbeta segments was used. The CDR3 region of rearranged TCR beta genes was amplified from genomic DNA by a multiplex PCR assay. On the Illumina HiSeq System, the amplified TCR beta libraries were sequenced as 87-base-pair reads. The authors' pipeline ran thus. A later analysis counted approximately 74 million unique TCR beta chains across the 640 or so repertoires, and some 12 million of these chains were shared by at least two donors. Raw reads were error-corrected and collapsed into unique sequences with a nearest-neighbor algorithm that merged closely related sequences to remove PCR and sequencing errors. V, D and J gene segments were assigned by aligning CDR3 sequences to IMGT reference sequences. For a sequence to be retained, a match of at least six nucleotides to both a V gene segment and a J gene segment was required. A rearrangement was called productive if the CDR3 had no stop codons and remained in frame with V and J, and every other rearrangement was called non-productive. Following IMGT convention, CDR3 was defined as the stretch from the second conserved V-encoded cysteine up to the conserved J-encoded phenylalanine. The earlier analysis of about 640 of the donors excluded any sequence lacking an unambiguous match to a single V gene segment. An earlier analysis of 550 to 650 of the donors classified V segments as functional when productive rearrangements were above 56.7% and as segregating when the standard deviation between donors was above 5%. A statistical classification framework was built for diagnosing cytomegalovirus status from the catalog of TCR beta chain sequences. In a later analysis, TCR nucleotide sequences were compared against IMGT/GENE-DB human TR gene sequences so that V and J genes could be assigned. Using the TCRdist pipeline, a later analysis assigned CDR3 sequences along with most-parsimonious VDJ recombination scenarios. In a later analysis, each TCR beta chain was defined by its CDR3 amino acid sequence together with its V-gene family, and reads lacking a unique V-gene family were excluded. As a way to deal with suspected cross-contamination and a sequencing artifact, a later analysis dropped roughly 600 nucleotide sequences that were highly shared and had low generation probability. For each public chain, a later analysis derived a clonal expansion index from normalized ranks of inferred template counts within each repertoire. Generation probabilities in a later analysis came from a VDJ recombination model fitted to out-of-frame rearrangements, and those results were checked against IGoR. In a later analysis, TCR-TCR, TCR-HLA and TCR-CMV co-occurrence was scored with hypergeometric tests, and a repertoire-size bias correction was applied to TCR pairs. To estimate false discovery rates, a later analysis permuted the HLA or CMV assignments 20 times. A later analysis grouped co-occurring TCRs with DBSCAN, adding TCRdist sequence similarity when clustering within HLA-allele-positive subsets. Repertoires with fewer than 30,000 or more than 120,000 public chains were left out of co-occurrence clustering, as were five repertoires with anomalous nucleotide sharing. TCRdb retrieved this table from immuneACCESS and kept in-frame rearrangements only. Not all clones are present; in checked studies, unresolved V genes account for under half, and no reason is known for the remainder. D and trimming come from the DNA, and the V and J calls and clone size come from that table. The sample yields 150,000 or so clones; 70% to 80% were counted once. Together, the top ten hold 6% to 8.5% of the sample.

General conclusions and limits of the study: At a false discovery rate of 0.05, a later analysis linked under 20,000 TCR beta sequences to specific HLA alleles. A further reported finding was that TCR beta sequences accurately predicted the HLA-A and HLA-B alleles for most subjects in the first cohort. An earlier analysis of approximately 540 of the donors showed that most TCR beta V segments appeared in productive rearrangements either about 87% or about 30% of the time, which broadly matched IMGT annotations. Compared with the 666-donor mean, donors in an Asian-associated ancestry cluster had fewer N-insertions in productive TCRs, according to a later genetic analysis. Most TCR sequences were seen in very few donors, while some public TCRs were found in many individuals. Approximately 16 rarely observed V segments, including chromosome 9 orphons, were excluded from the earlier analysis of about 600 of the donors because counts were too low. According to a later analysis, most CMV-associated TCR beta chains appeared to be HLA-restricted, and the HLA associations seemed to be driven largely by CMV exposure. In vitro tests confirmed that three of the cytomegalovirus-associated TCR beta chains recognize cytomegalovirus antigens. In both the original and validation cohorts, the classifier was reported to diagnose cytomegalovirus status with high specificity and sensitivity. In a later analysis, the rate of TCR association differed among HLA loci, with DRB1 alleles having the most associated TCRs and HLA-C alleles having the fewest. Compared with equally common non-associated chains, HLA-associated TCR beta chains in a later analysis were more clonally expanded and had lower generation probabilities. Correlated functional status among segregating V segments might be attributable to linkage disequilibrium, but an unknown experimental factor could not be ruled out. The study gave a list of about 160 TCR beta chains associated with cytomegalovirus. The authors suggested that the approach could potentially be generalized to other disease states and immunological phenotypes. Immune exposure information for the cohort was limited to CMV serostatus. Because some donors lacked HLA typing at each locus, the association tests relied only on the typed subset. The sequencing pipeline was judged likely to have produced a cluster of highly shared sequence variants as a technical artifact. Some IMGT-functional V segments, including TRBV6-2 and TRBV6-3, could not be distinguished by the 87-base-pair reads and were therefore excluded. A later genetic analysis associated a missense DCLRE1C variant with V-gene and J-gene trimming of TCR beta chains, and an independent cohort replicated the association. Presence/absence analyses assumed roughly uniform sequencing depth across donors, an assumption that may not hold. This cohort had only TCR beta chains sequenced, and the lack of alpha or paired-chain data limited which features could be detected. Assigning TCR associations to individual alleles was difficult when HLA alleles, especially DR and DQ, strongly co-occurred. A later analysis reported that several top co-occurrence clusters appeared linked to parvovirus B19, influenza, CMV and Epstein-Barr virus.

The source is a man aged 30-40 years in good health and CMV-seropositive. Specimen: PBMCs. Recombination linked TRBV4-1 to TRBJ2-5; 7 nucleotides in the junction match TRBD2. In nucleotides, the sequence is TGCGCCAGCAGCCACGGCATCGGCGGGGGAATCTACCAAGAGACCCAGTACTTC. This yields the protein CASSHGIGGGIYQETQYF.